Here is one TCR beta chain with its context. No antigen is known for it. PCR primers comprised 60 Vbeta and 13 Jbeta primers. Here immunoSEQ multiplex PCR was the method, and the copy in TCRdb shows in-frame clones only, minus some. The table has over 150,000 clones, 65% to 85% seen once. The data were obtained in a study of cytomegalovirus exposure and HLA in healthy donors. Whole-study findings and limits: The study found most TCR sequences rare, yet found some public TCRs in many donors. The study designated fewer than 200 TCR beta chains cytomegalovirus-associated. When a later analysis compared HLA-associated TCR beta chains with equally common others, the HLA-associated chains turned out to be more clonally expanded and to have lower generation probabilities.

Healthy people donating bone marrow made up the donors. This TCR came from a boy between 2 and 10 years old in good health and CMV-seronegative. Input material: PBMCs.

CDR3 sequence: CASSVVIQGGGSGNTIYF. The CDR3 region has the DNA TGTGCCAGCAGCGTAGTTATCCAGGGGGGAGGCTCTGGAAACACCATATATTTT. The J gene is TRBJ1-3, the V gene TRBV9, with 7 bases aligning to TRBD1. After removal of 0 bases from V and 0 bases from J, the junction contained 9 bases not matched to a gene. There are 18 residues in the CDR3. CDR1 SGDLS and CDR2 YYNGEE come from the germline V gene.